These T cell receptor beta chains were read from a single sample in a study of blood T cell repertoires in COVID-19. Profiling relied on immunoSEQ multiplex PCR, and the TCRdb table lists in-frame clones only, not all of them. The sample shows about 320,000 clones, 85% of them seen only once. Sequencing was done on a sample of PBMCs or T cells enriched from blood (not recorded which). Receptor source: a woman in her thirties who had been exposed to COVID-19. The CDR3 runs from the conserved cysteine through the conserved F or W. The D gene is left open where the match is weak. Clone size appears in some rows only: once, few, many, or a class for an expanded clone.

clone_size | d_call | j_call | v_call | cdr3_nt | cdr3_aa
- | TRBD1 | TRBJ1-2 | TRBV5-1 | TGCGCCAGCAGCAAAAACTCCGGGACAGGGGACTACTATGGCTACACCTTC | CASSKNSGTGDYYGYTF
- | TRBD1 | TRBJ2-7 | TRBV28 | TGTGCCAGCAGTTTATTACAGGGGGCCAACGAGCAGTACTTC | CASSLLQGANEQYF
- | TRBD2 | TRBJ2-3 | TRBV19 | TGTGCCAGTAGATCGCGGGGGAGCGGGGTAAGCACAGATACGCAGTATTTT | CASRSRGSGVSTDTQYF
- | - | TRBJ1-5 | TRBV4-1 | TGCGCCAGCAGCCAAGGGCTAGCTGACATTTATCAGCCCCAGCATTTT | CASSQGLADIYQPQHF
- | - | TRBJ1-1 | TRBV12-3/TRBV12-4 | TGTGCCAGCAGGCGTGGGGGGGGCACTGAAGCTTTCTTT | CASRRGGGTEAFF
- | - | TRBJ2-1 | TRBV28 | TGTGCCAGCAGTTTAAGCACGTCTTCCTACAATGAGCAGTTCTTC | CASSLSTSSYNEQFF
- | - | TRBJ1-2 | TRBV3-1/TRBV3-2 | TGTGCCAGCAGCCAAGATAGCTACGGAGTCTATGGCTACACCTTC | CASSQDSYGVYGYTF
- | TRBD2 | TRBJ2-2 | TRBV7-2 | TGTGCCAGCAGCCTAGGACTAGCCGATTATTTCACCGGGGAGCTGTTTTTT | CASSLGLADYFTGELFF
- | TRBD2 | TRBJ2-7 | TRBV20-1 | TGCAGTGCTAGTTCCGGGACTAGCGGGGGAGGCTACGAGCAGTACTTC | CSASSGTSGGGYEQYF
- | TRBD1 | TRBJ1-2 | TRBV19 | TGTGCCAGTAGTGGACAGGCGGTTAACTATGGCTACACCTTC | CASSGQAVNYGYTF
once | TRBD1 | TRBJ1-1 | TRBV15 | TGTGCCACCAGCCGGACAGGGAACACTGAAGCTTTCTTT | CATSRTGNTEAFF
- | - | TRBJ1-4 | TRBV5-1 | TGCGCCAGCAGCTTCAGGTCGCGATATGGCGCAACTAATGAAAAACTGTTTTTT | CASSFRSRYGATNEKLFF
- | - | TRBJ2-2 | TRBV19 | TGTGCCAGTAGTATCTACACCGGGGAGCTGTTTTTT | CASSIYTGELFF
- | - | TRBJ2-5 | TRBV7-6 | TGTGCCAGCAGCCCGGAGGGGCGGGCGTATCACGAGACCCAGTACTTC | CASSPEGRAYHETQYF
once | - | TRBJ1-4 | TRBV3-1/TRBV3-2 | TGTGCCAGCAGCCAAGAGGGACATAATGAAAAACTGTTTTTT | CASSQEGHNEKLFF
once | TRBD2 | TRBJ2-7 | TRBV4-2 | TGTGCCAGCAGCCAACCGGGAGGAATCCCCTACGAGCAGTACTTC | CASSQPGGIPYEQYF
- | - | TRBJ2-3 | TRBV19 | TGTGCCAGTAGTACCTCGAACAGGGGAGGACCTTTTCCTAGCACAGATACGCAGTATTTT | CASSTSNRGGPFPSTDTQYF
- | TRBD1 | TRBJ2-7 | TRBV19 | TGTGCCAGTAGTTTCAGACAGGGAACCTACGAGCAGTACTTC | CASSFRQGTYEQYF
- | - | TRBJ1-2 | TRBV6-6 | TGTGCCAGCAGTTACGCGAACAGGGACTATGGCTACACCTTC | CASSYANRDYGYTF
- | - | TRBJ1-1 | TRBV30 | TGTGCCTGGAGTTATGCAGGGAACACTGAAGCTTTCTTT | CAWSYAGNTEAFF
- | TRBD1 | TRBJ1-2 | TRBV28 | TGTGCCAGCTACCTCCTGCAGGGGGGTAATGGTGATGGCTACACCTTC | CASYLLQGGNGDGYTF
- | TRBD1 | TRBJ1-1 | TRBV2 | TGTGCCAGCAGTGTAAGAGGGGGCGCGGGGGGAACTGAAGCTTTCTTT | CASSVRGGAGGTEAFF
- | - | TRBJ1-4 | TRBV6-5 | TGTGCCAGCAGAGACTACAGGGCCAGAGGAGAAAAACTGTTTTTT | CASRDYRARGEKLFF
- | - | TRBJ2-7 | TRBV19 | TGTGCCAGTAGTAATGGGCTTTACCAGGACGAGCAGTACTTC | CASSNGLYQDEQYF
- | TRBD2 | TRBJ2-7 | TRBV7-6 | TGTGCCAGCAGCCTACTTAGCGGGGGCTCCTACGAGCAGTACTTC | CASSLLSGGSYEQYF
- | TRBD1 | TRBJ1-2 | TRBV5-6 | TGTGCCAGCAGCAAAGATACAGGGGGCGTCTATGGCTACACCTTC | CASSKDTGGVYGYTF
- | - | TRBJ2-5 | TRBV11-2 | TGTGCCAGCAGCTTACTCGGACTCGAGGAGACCCAGTACTTC | CASSLLGLEETQYF
many | - | TRBJ1-1 | TRBV11-1 | TGTGCCAGCAGGGTGCGGAACGGGAACACTGAAGCTTTCTTT | CASRVRNGNTEAFF